This T cell receptor beta chain was sequenced during a study of shared clonotypes between healthy human individuals. Germline V gene sequence: CDR1 SGHAT, CDR2 FQNNGV. The CDR3 extends over 16 amino acids. A word on this clone: What it binds is not known. The junction differs from germline at one of its ends, possibly a read error.

DNA at about 210 ng, tens of thousands of T cell genomes, went into sorted-subset replicate PCRs. Some clones are missing from TCRdb's copy, which holds only in-frame ones; the method was immunoSEQ multiplex PCR. The sample carries millions of clones, just over 90% recorded once. Findings of the study overall: Measured sharing among donors was expected to vary with sequencing depth.

This clonotype originated in a man between 18 and 29 years old in good health. Some clones in this sample may be carry-over from other donors' samples. The rearrangement joins TRBV11-2 to TRBJ2-5, with D possibly being TRBD1 (6 bases). The specimen was naive CD4+ T cells from PBMCs. Regarding subset: CD45RA+ positively selected. The CDR3: CASSFFRGPSQGTQYF. In nucleotides, the CDR3 is TGTGCCAGCAGCTTCTTCAGGGGCCCCTCCCAAGGGACCCAGTACTTC.